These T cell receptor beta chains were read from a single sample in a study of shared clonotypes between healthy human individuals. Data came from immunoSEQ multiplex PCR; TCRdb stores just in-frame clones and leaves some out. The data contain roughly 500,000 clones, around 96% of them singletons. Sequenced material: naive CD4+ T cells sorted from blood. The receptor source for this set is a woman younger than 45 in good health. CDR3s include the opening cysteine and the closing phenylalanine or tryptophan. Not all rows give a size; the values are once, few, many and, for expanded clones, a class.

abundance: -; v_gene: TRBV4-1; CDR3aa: CASSQETIADPNYEQYF
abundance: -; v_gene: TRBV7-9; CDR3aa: CASSLRGGETQYF
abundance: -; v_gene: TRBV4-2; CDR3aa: CASSQDEGFGGYTF
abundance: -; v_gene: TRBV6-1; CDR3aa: CASILEGAGEKLFF
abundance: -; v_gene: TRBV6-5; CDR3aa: CASRLGTVYNSPLHF
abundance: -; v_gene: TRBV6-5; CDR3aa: CASSYFQGAPYEQYF
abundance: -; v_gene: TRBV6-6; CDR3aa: CASSRGHDNEQFF
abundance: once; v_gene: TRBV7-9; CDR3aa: CASSFVPGPRVETQYF
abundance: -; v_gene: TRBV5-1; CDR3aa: CASSFRGAMDTEAFF
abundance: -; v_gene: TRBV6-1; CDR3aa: CASRTVYEQYF
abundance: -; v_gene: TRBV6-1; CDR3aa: CATQKGPSDYGYTF
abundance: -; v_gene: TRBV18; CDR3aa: CASSRDRGDGYTF
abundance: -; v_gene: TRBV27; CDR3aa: CASSVVQNPGTGELFF
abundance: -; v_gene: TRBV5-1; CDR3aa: CASSLSRMNTEAFF
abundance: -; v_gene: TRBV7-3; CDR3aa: CASSVTGCQYF
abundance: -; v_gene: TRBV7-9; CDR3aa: CASSSTSGRSSYEQYF
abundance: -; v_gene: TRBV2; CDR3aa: CASIGYEQFF
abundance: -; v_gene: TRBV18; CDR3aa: CASSRGVGTNEKLFF
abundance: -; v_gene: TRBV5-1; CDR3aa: CASSFQGGEEKLFF
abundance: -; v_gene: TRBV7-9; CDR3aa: CASSFERTDGYTF
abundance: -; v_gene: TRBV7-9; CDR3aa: CASSLDSTEAFF
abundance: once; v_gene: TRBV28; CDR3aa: CASSDPGTNYEQYF
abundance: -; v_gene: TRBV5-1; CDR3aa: CASSLAGGWDSSYEQYF
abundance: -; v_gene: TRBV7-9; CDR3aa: CASSLRGGVFRDTQYF
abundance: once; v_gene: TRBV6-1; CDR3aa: CASKETQGLQAFF
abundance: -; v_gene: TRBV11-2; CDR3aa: CASSSQTSGRGVETQYF